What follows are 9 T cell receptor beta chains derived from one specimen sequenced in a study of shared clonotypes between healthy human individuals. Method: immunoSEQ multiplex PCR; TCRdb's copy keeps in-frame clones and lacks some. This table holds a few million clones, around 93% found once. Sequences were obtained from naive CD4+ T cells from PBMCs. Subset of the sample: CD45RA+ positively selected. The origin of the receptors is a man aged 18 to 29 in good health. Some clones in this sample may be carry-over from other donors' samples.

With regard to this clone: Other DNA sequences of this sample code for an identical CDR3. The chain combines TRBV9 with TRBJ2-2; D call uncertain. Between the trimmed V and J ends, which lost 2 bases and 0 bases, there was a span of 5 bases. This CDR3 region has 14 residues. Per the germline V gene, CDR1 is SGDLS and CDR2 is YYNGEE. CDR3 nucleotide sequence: TGTGCCAGCAGCGTTTCGTCGAACACCGGGGAGCTGTTTTTT. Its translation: CASSVSSNTGELFF.

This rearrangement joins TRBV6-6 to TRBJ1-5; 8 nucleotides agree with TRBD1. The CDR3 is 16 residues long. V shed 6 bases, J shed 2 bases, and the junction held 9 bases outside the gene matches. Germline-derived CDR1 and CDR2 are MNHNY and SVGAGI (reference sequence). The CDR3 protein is CASRSPQGAGNQPQHF. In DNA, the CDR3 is TGTGCCAGCAGGAGCCCGCAGGGGGCGGGCAATCAGCCCCAGCATTTT.

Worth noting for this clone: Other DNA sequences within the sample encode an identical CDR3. CDR3 DNA: TGTGCCAGCTCACCCTCCAGCTCCTACGAGCAGTACTTC. This sequence encodes CASSPSSSYEQYF. The J gene is TRBJ2-7, the V gene TRBV18; D not resolved. The CDR3 contains 13 residues. V was trimmed by 3 bases and J by 0 bases, leaving 6 bases between them. The V gene's germline CDR1 is KGHSH and CDR2 LQKENI.

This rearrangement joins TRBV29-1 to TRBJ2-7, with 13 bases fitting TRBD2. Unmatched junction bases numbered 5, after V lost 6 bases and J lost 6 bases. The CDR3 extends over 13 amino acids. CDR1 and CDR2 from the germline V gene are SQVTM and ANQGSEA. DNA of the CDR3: TGCAGCGTAACCGGGACTAGCGGGACCGAGCAGTACTTC. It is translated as CSVTGTSGTEQYF.

CDR3 nucleotide sequence: TGCAGCGTTGAACTCCTGGGAGGAAACACCATATATTTT. Amino acids: CSVELLGGNTIYF. The chain joins TRBV29-1 to TRBJ1-3, with no clear D. Trimming cost V 2 bases and J 4 bases, with 9 bases left between them. The germline V gene has CDR1 SQVTM and CDR2 ANQGSEA. The CDR3 consists of 13 residues.

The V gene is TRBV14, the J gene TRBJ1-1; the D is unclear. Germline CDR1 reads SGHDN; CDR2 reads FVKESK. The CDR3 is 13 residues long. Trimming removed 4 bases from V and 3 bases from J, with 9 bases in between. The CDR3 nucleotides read TGTGCCAGCAGCCGACAAAGGGACACTGAAGCTTTCTTT. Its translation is CASSRQRDTEAFF. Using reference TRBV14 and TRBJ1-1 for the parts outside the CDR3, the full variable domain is EAGVTQFPSHSVIEKGQTVTLRCDPISGHDNLYWYRRVMGKEIKFLLHFVKESKQDESGMPNNRFLAERTGGTYSTLKVQPAELEDSGVYFCASSRQRDTEAFFGQGTRLTVV.

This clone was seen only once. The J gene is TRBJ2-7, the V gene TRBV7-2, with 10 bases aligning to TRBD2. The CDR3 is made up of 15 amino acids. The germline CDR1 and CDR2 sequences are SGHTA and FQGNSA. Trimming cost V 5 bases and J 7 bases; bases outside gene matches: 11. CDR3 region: CASSPVLAGVGEQYF. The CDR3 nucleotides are TGTGCCAGCAGCCCCGTCCTAGCGGGAGTTGGGGAGCAGTACTTC.

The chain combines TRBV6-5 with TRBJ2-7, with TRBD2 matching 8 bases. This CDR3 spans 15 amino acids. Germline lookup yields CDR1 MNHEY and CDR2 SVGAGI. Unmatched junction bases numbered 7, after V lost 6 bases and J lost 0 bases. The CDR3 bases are TGTGCCAGCAGAACACAGCGGGGGAGCTCCTACGAGCAGTACTTC. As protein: CASRTQRGSSYEQYF.

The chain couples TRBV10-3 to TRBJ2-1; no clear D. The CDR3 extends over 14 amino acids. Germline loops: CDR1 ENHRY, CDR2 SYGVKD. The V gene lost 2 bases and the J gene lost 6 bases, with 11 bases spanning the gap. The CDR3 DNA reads TGTGCCATCAGTGAGGCTAGGGTGGGCAATGAGCAGTTCTTC. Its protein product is CAISEARVGNEQFF.